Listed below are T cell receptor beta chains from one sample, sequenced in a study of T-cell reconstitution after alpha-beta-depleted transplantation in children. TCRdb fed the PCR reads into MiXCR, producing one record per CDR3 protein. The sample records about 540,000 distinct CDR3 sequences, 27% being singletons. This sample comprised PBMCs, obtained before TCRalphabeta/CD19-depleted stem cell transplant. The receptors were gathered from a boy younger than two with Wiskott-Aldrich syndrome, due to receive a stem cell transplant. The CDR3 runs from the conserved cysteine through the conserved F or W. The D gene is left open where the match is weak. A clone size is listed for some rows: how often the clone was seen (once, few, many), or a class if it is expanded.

CASRSIGARYEQYF | TGTGCCAGCAGATCTATAGGGGCCCGATACGAGCAGTACTTC | TRBV6-2/TRBV6-3 | - | TRBJ2-7 | -
CASSLGRRETDTQYF | TGTGCCAGCAGCCTGGGGCGGCGGGAGACAGATACGCAGTATTTT | TRBV7-9 | - | TRBJ2-3 | TRBD2
CASSVRAGAGNTGELFF | TGTGCCAGCAGCGTACGGGCGGGAGCAGGGAACACCGGGGAGCTGTTTTTT | TRBV9 | - | TRBJ2-2 | TRBD2
CASSLGTGEDQYF | TGCGCCAGCAGCTTGGGAACCGGGGAGGACCAGTACTTC | TRBV5-1 | - | TRBJ2-5 | -
CAWTEQGAPEAFF | TGTGCCTGGACCGAACAGGGGGCCCCTGAAGCTTTCTTT | TRBV30 | few | TRBJ1-1 | TRBD1
CASSRSLAGGETQYF | TGTGCCAGCAGCCGAAGTCTAGCGGGAGGTGAGACCCAGTACTTC | TRBV28 | - | TRBJ2-5 | TRBD2
CASSPGTSEFF | TGTGCCAGCAGCCCCGGGACTAGCGAGTTCTTC | TRBV11-2 | once | TRBJ2-1 | TRBD2
CASSSAGGSSYEQYF | TGCGCCAGCAGCTCAGCAGGGGGTTCGTCCTACGAGCAGTACTTC | TRBV5-1 | - | TRBJ2-7 | TRBD1
CASSPPGLAVINEQFF | TGTGCCAGCAGTCCTCCGGGACTAGCGGTAATTAATGAGCAGTTCTTC | TRBV12-3/TRBV12-4 | - | TRBJ2-1 | TRBD2
CSAKNRGRPGYTF | TGCAGTGCTAAAAACAGGGGGCGTCCGGGCTACACCTTC | TRBV20-1 | - | TRBJ1-2 | TRBD1